Following are 5 T cell receptor beta chains from one sample sequenced in a study of vaccination and CD4 T cells after COVID-19. The sample's treatment: roughly 10-day PBMC culture with coronavirus spike peptide pools or control peptides (ViraFEST assay). The Oncomine TCR Beta short-read assay sequenced DNA from cultured CD4+ T cells. Each CDR3 protein gets one entry after TCRdb re-called the PCR reads with MiXCR. Here the sample spans more than 15,000 distinct CDR3 sequences, approximately 68% being singletons. No antigen is known for these receptors. What was sequenced was CD4+ T cells from blood, cultured in vitro. Receptors originate from a human donor who had recovered from COVID-19.

This clonotype was seen more than once but under ten times. The genes are TRBV20-1 and TRBJ1-5; D gene unclear. The V gene's germline CDR1 is DFQATT and CDR2 SNEGSKA (reference sequence). The CDR3 has 15 residues. V was pared by 0 bases and J by 3 bases, with 12 bases between. CDR3 nucleotide sequence: TGCAGTGCTAGAGATCAGGCCAGACCCAATCAGCCCCAGCATTTT. Its translation is CSARDQARPNQPQHF.

This clonotype has only a few counts. V usage is TRBV6-5 and J usage is TRBJ1-1; no clear D. The CDR3 extends over 13 amino acids. Deletions cut 2 bases from V and 5 bases from J, with 9 bases between. Germline-derived CDR1 and CDR2 are MNHEY and SVGAGI. CDR3 sequence reads: CASSYKALTEAFF. The CDR3 DNA reads TGTGCCAGCAGTTACAAGGCTTTGACTGAAGCTTTCTTT.

This chain connects TRBV19 to TRBJ2-2; TRBD1 or TRBD2 may be the D gene (6 bases each). The V end was cut by 5 bases, the J end by 3 bases, with 10 bases between. Germline CDR1 LNHDA, CDR2 SQIVND (reference sequence). The CDR3 sequence is 14 residues long. The CDR3 DNA is TGTGCCAGTAGTCCGGGGGCCTACACCGGGGAGCTGTTTTTT. It is translated as CASSPGAYTGELFF.

This clonotype has a handful of counts. V and J are TRBV20-1 and TRBJ1-1, with a weak D call TRBD1 (5 bases). CDR1 and CDR2 from the germline V gene are DFQATT and SNEGSKA (reference sequence). CDR3 size: 11 residues. Trimming shortened V by 3 bases and J by 7 bases, and 9 bases separated the two germline ends. In DNA, the CDR3 is TGCAGTGCTAGTTCGGGACTTGAAGCTTTCTTT. Its translation: CSASSGLEAFF.

The rearrangement uses TRBV6-1 and TRBJ1-5, with D perhaps matching TRBD1 (6 bases). Trimming removed 6 bases from V and 6 bases from J, with 18 bases in between. Germline V gene lookup returns CDR1 MNHNS and CDR2 SASEGT. This CDR3 region has 15 residues. CDR3 nucleotides: TGTGCCAGCAGACTTAATGACGGGGGGGCTCAGCCCCAGCATTTT. Its translation: CASRLNDGGAQPQHF.